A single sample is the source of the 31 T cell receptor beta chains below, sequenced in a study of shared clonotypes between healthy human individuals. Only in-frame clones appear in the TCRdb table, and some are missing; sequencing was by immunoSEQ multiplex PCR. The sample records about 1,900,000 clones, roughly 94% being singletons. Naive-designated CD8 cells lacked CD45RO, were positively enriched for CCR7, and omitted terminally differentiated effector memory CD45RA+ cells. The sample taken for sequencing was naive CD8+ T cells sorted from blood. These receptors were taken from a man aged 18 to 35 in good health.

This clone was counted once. CDR3 sequence: CASSFFQGPGNSPLHF. CDR3 nucleotide sequence: TGTGCCAGCAGCTTTTTCCAGGGACCGGGAAATTCACCCCTCCACTTT. The rearrangement uses TRBV13 and TRBJ1-6; D possibly corresponds to TRBD1 (5 bases). This CDR3 contains 16 residues. Per germline, CDR1 PRHDT and CDR2 FYEKMQ (reference sequence). V shed 3 bases and J shed 7 bases, with 16 bases lying between them.

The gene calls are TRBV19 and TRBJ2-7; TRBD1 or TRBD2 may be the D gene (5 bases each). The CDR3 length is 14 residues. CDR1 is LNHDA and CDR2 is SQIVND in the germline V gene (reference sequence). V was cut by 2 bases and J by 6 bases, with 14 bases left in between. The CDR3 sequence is CASSITGTTPEQYF. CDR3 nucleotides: TGTGCCAGTAGTATAACCGGGACGACCCCCGAGCAGTACTTC. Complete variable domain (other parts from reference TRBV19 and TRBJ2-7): DGGITQSPKYLFRKEGQNVTLSCEQNLNHDAMYWYRQDPGQGLRLIYYSQIVNDFQKGDIAEGYSVSREKKESFPLTVTSAQKNPTAFYLCASSITGTTPEQYFGPGTRLTVT.

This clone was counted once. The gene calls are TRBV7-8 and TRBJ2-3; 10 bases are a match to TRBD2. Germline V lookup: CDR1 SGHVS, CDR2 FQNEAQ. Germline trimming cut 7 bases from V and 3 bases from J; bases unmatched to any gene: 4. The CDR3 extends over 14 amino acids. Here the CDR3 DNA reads TGTGCCAGCACCGTAGCGGGAGGAACAGATACGCAGTATTTT. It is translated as CASTVAGGTDTQYF.

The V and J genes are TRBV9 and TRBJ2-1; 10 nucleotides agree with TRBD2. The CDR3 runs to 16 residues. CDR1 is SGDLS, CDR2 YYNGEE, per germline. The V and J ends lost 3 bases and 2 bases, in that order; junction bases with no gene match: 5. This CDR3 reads CASSENSGGPYNEQFF. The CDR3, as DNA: TGTGCCAGCAGCGAAAATAGCGGGGGGCCCTACAATGAGCAGTTCTTC. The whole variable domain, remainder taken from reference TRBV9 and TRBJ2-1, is DSGVTQTPKHLITATGQRVTLRCSPRSGDLSVYWYQQSLDQGLQFLIQYYNGEERAKGNILERFSAQQFPDLHSELNLSSLELGDSALYFCASSENSGGPYNEQFFGPGTRLTVL.

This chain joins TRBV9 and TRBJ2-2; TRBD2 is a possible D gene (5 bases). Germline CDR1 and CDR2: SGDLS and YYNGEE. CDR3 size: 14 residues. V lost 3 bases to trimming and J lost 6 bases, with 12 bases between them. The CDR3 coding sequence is TGTGCCAGCAGCGAAGAGGGAGAAGCCGGGGAGCTGTTTTTT. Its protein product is CASSEEGEAGELFF. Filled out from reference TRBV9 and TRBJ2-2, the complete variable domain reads DSGVTQTPKHLITATGQRVTLRCSPRSGDLSVYWYQQSLDQGLQFLIQYYNGEERAKGNILERFSAQQFPDLHSELNLSSLELGDSALYFCASSEEGEAGELFFGEGSRLTVL.

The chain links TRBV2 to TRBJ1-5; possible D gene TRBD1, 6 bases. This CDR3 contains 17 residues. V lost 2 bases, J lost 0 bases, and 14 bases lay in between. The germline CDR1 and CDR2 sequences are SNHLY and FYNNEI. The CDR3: CASSESGTLYSNQPQHF. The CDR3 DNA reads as TGTGCCAGCAGTGAATCCGGGACACTTTATAGCAATCAGCCCCAGCATTTT. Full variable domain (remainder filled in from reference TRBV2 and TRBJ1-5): EPEVTQTPSHQVTQMGQEVILRCVPISNHLYFYWYRQILGQKVEFLVSFYNNEISEKSEIFDDQFSVERPDGSNFTLKIRSTKLEDSAMYFCASSESGTLYSNQPQHFGDGTRLSIL.

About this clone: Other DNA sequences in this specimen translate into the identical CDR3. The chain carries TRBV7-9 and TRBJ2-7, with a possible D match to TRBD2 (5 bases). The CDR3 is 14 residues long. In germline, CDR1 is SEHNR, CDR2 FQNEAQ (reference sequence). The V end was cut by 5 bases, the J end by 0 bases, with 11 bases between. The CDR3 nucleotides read TGTGCCAGCAGCGATAGCGCCAGCTCCTACGAGCAGTACTTC. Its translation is CASSDSASSYEQYF.

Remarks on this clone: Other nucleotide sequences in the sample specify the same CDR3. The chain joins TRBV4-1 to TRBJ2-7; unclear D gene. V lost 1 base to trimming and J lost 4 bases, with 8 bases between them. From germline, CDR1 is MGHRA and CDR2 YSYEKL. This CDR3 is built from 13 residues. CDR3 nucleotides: TGCGCCAGCAGCCAAGGGCAGTTTTACGAGCAGTACTTC. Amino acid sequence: CASSQGQFYEQYF.

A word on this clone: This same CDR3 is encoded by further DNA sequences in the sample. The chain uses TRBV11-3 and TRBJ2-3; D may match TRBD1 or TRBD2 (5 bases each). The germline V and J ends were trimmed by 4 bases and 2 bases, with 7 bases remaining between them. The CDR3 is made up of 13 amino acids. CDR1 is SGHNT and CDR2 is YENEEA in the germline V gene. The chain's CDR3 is CASSSGTTDTQYF. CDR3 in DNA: TGTGCCAGCAGCTCTGGGACCACAGATACGCAGTATTTT.

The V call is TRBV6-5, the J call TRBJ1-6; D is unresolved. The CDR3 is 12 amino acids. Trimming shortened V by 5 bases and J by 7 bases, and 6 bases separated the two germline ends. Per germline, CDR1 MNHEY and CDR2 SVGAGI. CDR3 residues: CASSPRNSPLHF. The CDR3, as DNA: TGTGCCAGCAGTCCTCGGAATTCACCCCTCCACTTT.

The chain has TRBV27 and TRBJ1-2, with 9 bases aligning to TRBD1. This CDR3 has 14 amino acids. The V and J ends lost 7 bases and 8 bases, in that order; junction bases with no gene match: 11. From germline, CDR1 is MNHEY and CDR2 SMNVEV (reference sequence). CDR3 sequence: CASTKTGGGLGYTF. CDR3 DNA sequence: TGTGCCAGCACTAAGACAGGGGGTGGTCTGGGCTACACCTTC.

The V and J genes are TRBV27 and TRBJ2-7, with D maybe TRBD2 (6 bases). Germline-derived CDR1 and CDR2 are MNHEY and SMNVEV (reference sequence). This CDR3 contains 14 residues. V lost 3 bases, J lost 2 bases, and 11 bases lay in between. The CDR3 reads CASSFVSGTYEQYF. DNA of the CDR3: TGTGCCAGCAGTTTTGTTAGCGGAACCTACGAGCAGTACTTC.

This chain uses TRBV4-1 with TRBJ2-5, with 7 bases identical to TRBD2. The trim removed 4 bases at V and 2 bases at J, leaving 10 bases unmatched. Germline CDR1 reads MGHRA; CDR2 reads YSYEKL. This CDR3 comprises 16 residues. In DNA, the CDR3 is TGCGCCAGCAGCCTGCCCGCTAGCGGTCTGCAAGAGACCCAGTACTTC. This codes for CASSLPASGLQETQYF.

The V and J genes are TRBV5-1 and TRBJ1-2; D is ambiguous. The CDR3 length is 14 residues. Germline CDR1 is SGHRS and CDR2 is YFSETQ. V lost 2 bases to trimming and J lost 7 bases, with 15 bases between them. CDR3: CASSFDRTGIGYTF. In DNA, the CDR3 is TGCGCCAGCAGCTTCGACCGGACTGGCATTGGCTACACCTTC.

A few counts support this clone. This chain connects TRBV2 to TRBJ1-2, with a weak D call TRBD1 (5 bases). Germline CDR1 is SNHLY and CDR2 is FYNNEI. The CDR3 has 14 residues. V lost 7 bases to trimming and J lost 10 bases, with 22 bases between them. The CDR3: CASTDGGVTDVYTF. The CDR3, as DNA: TGTGCCAGCACGGATGGAGGGGTTACCGACGTCTACACCTTC.

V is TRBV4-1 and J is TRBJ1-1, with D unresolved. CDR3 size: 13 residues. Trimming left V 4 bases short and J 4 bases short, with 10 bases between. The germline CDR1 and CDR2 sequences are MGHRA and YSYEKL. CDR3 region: CASSPRIGTEAFF. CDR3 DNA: TGCGCCAGCAGCCCACGTATAGGCACTGAAGCTTTCTTT.

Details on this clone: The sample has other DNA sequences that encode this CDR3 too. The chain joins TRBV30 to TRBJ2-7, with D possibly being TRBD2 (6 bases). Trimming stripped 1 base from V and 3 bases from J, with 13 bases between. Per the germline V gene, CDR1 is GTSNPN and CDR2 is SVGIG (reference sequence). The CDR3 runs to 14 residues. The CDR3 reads CAWSDMTGDYEQYF. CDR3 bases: TGTGCCTGGAGTGACATGACGGGGGACTACGAGCAGTACTTC.

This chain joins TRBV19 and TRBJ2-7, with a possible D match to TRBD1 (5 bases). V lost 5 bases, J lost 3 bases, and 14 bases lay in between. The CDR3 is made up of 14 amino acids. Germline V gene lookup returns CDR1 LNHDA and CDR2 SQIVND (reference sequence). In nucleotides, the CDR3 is TGTGCCAGTAGTCTTCAGACAGATAGCTACGAGCAGTACTTC. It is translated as CASSLQTDSYEQYF. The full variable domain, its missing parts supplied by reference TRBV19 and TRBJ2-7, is DGGITQSPKYLFRKEGQNVTLSCEQNLNHDAMYWYRQDPGQGLRLIYYSQIVNDFQKGDIAEGYSVSREKKESFPLTVTSAQKNPTAFYLCASSLQTDSYEQYFGPGTRLTVT.

Here the CDR3 DNA reads TGCGCCAGCAGTGTGGGGACTTACAATGAGCAGTTCTTC. Translation: CASSVGTYNEQFF. The gene calls are TRBV10-2 and TRBJ2-1; D is possibly TRBD2 (6 bases). This CDR3 comprises 13 residues. V lost 4 bases and J 4 bases, leaving 8 bases between the germline ends. Germline V CDR1 and CDR2: WSHSY, SAAADI.

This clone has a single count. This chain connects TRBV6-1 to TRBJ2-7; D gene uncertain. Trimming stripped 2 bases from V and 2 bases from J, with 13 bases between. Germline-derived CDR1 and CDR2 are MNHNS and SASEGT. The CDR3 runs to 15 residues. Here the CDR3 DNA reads TGTGCCAGCAGTGAATCCGCCGGACCTCCCTACGAGCAGTACTTC. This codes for CASSESAGPPYEQYF.

The CDR3 DNA sequence: TGTGCCAGCAGCCCTGCGGCCTACGAGCAGTACTTC. Translated: CASSPAAYEQYF. The chain has TRBV7-9 and TRBJ2-7; D is ambiguous. The CDR3 totals 12 residues. The germline V gene has CDR1 SEHNR and CDR2 FQNEAQ (reference sequence). Trimming took off 5 bases at V and 2 bases at J, with 7 bases between the two ends.

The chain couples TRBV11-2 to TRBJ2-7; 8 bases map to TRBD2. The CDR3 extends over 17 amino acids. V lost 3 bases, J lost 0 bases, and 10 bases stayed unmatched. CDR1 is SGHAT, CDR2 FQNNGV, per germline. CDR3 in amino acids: CASSLGPSGFPSYEQYF. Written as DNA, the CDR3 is TGTGCCAGCAGCTTGGGCCCTAGCGGGTTCCCCTCCTACGAGCAGTACTTC.

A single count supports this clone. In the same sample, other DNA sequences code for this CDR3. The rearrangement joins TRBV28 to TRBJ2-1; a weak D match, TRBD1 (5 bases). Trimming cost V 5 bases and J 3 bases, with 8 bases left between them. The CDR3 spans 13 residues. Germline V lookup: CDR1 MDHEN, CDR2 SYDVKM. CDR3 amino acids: CASSPQGYNEQFF. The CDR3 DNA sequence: TGTGCCAGCAGTCCCCAGGGCTACAATGAGCAGTTCTTC.

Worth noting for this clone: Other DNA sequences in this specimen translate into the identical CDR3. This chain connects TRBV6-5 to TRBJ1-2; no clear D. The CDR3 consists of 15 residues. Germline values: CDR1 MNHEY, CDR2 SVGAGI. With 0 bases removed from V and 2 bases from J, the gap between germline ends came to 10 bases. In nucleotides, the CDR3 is TGTGCCAGCAGTTACTCGGCGACACCCAACTATGGCTACACCTTC. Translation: CASSYSATPNYGYTF.

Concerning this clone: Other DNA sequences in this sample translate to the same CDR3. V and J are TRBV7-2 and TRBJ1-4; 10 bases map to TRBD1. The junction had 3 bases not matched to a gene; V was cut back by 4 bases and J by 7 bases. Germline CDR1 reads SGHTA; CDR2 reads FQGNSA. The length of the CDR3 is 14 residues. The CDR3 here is CASSSTGGVEKLFF. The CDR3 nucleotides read TGTGCCAGCAGCTCGACAGGGGGCGTTGAAAAACTGTTTTTT. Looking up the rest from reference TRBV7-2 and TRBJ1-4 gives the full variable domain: GAGVSQSPSNKVTEKGKDVELRCDPISGHTALYWYRQSLGQGLEFLIYFQGNSAPDKSGLPSDRFSAERTGGSVSTLTIQRTQQEDSAVYLCASSSTGGVEKLFFGSGTQLSVL.

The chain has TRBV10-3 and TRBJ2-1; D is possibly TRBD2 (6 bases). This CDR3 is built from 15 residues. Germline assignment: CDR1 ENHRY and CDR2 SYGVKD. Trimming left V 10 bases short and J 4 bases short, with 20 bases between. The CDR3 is CATLTGASAYNEQFF. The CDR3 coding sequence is TGTGCCACCCTAACGGGCGCTAGCGCTTACAATGAGCAGTTCTTC.

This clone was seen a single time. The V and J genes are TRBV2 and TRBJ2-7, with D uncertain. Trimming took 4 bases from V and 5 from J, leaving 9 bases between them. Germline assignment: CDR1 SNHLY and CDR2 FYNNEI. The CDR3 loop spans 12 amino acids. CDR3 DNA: TGTGCCAGCAGTGTCTGGGCGGACGAGCAGTACTTC. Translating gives CASSVWADEQYF.

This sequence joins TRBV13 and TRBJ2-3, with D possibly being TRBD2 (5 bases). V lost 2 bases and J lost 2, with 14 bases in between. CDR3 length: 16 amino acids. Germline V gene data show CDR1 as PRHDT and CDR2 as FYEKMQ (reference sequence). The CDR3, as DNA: TGTGCCAGCAGCTTATTCCCCCGCGGGTACACAGATACGCAGTATTTT. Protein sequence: CASSLFPRGYTDTQYF. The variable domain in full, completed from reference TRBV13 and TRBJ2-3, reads AAGVIQSPRHLIKEKRETATLKCYPIPRHDTVYWYQQGPGQDPQFLISFYEKMQSDKGSIPDRFSAQQFSDYHSELNMSSLELGDSALYFCASSLFPRGYTDTQYFGPGTRLTVL.

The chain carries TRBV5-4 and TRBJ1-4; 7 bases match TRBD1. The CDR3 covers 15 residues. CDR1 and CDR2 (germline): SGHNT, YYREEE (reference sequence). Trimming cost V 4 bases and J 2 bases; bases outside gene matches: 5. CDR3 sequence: CASSTPGQTNEKLFF. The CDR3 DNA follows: TGTGCCAGCAGCACACCGGGACAGACTAATGAAAAACTGTTTTTT.

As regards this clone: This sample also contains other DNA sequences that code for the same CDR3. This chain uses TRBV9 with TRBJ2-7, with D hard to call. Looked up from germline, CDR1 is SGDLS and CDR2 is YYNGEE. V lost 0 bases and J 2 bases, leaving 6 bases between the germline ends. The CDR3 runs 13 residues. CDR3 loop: CASSVDGTYEQYF. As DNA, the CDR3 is TGTGCCAGCAGCGTAGACGGTACCTACGAGCAGTACTTC.

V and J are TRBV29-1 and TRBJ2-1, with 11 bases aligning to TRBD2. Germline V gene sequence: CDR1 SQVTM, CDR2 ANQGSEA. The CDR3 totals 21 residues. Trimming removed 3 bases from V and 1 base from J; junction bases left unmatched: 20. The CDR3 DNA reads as TGCAGCGTTGACTGGGGTGTAGGGGACACGGGACTAGCGGTTTCCTACAATGAGCAGTTCTTC. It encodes CSVDWGVGDTGLAVSYNEQFF.